This TCR beta chain was sequenced during a study of technical replicates of blood from a handful of donors. The CDR3 extends over 14 amino acids. Germline V lookup: CDR1 LNHDA, CDR2 SQIVND (reference sequence). V lost 7 bases to trimming and J lost 2 bases, with 12 bases between them. The table came from immunoSEQ multiplex PCR; TCRdb's copy has only in-frame clones and leaves some out. The sample lists nearly 70,000 clones, roughly nine tenths occurring once. This clone was picked up a small number of times. This sequence was found in a human donor in good health. Some clones in this sample may be carry-over from other donors' samples. Sequencing was carried out using PBMCs. This chain joins TRBV19 and TRBJ2-1; a possible D gene is TRBD2 (5 bases). In DNA form, the CDR3 reads TGTGCCAGTAATGTGGCGGGTACCTACAATGAGCAGTTCTTC. As protein: CASNVAGTYNEQFF.